A selection of T cell receptor beta chains follows, all from one sample in a study of shared clonotypes between healthy human individuals. Assay: immunoSEQ multiplex PCR; the TCRdb copy retains only in-frame clones and omits some. Counted here are approximately 2.5 million clones, roughly 92% occurring once; the ten biggest clones make up over 0.12%. What was sequenced was naive CD4+ T cells sorted from blood. These receptors were obtained from a man younger than 35 in good health. The CDR3 runs from the conserved cysteine through the conserved F or W. The size entry is marked missing in some rows and otherwise reads once, few, many or a size class.

abundance: .
v_gene: TRBV30
CDR3aa: CAWSRGGASYEQYF

abundance: .
v_gene: TRBV7-9
CDR3aa: CASSLAGLGNSEAFF

abundance: .
v_gene: TRBV15
CDR3aa: CATSRDGGPKSYEQYF

abundance: .
v_gene: TRBV5-1
CDR3aa: CASSGGTAQGANVLTF

abundance: .
v_gene: TRBV7-9
CDR3aa: CASSSTGGQETQYF

abundance: .
v_gene: TRBV28
CDR3aa: CASSFRAGWGRETQYF

abundance: .
v_gene: TRBV21-1
CDR3aa: CASTPSTSGAYNEQFF

abundance: .
v_gene: TRBV4-1
CDR3aa: CASSRDPREYEQYF

abundance: .
v_gene: TRBV9
CDR3aa: CASSVPGGYTQYF

abundance: .
v_gene: TRBV7-2
CDR3aa: CASSLVGLGETQYF

abundance: .
v_gene: TRBV6-5
CDR3aa: CASSYGTSGGNYEQYF

abundance: .
v_gene: TRBV2
CDR3aa: CASSKDRGFYEQYF

abundance: .
v_gene: TRBV7-2
CDR3aa: CASSYSRDSYNEQFF

abundance: .
v_gene: TRBV30
CDR3aa: CAWSMTGGKQETQYF

abundance: once
v_gene: TRBV18
CDR3aa: CASSRDSREEQYF

abundance: .
v_gene: TRBV5-1
CDR3aa: CASSFLTDREQYF

abundance: .
v_gene: TRBV28
CDR3aa: CASSKLGTGTTNYGYTF

abundance: .
v_gene: TRBV28
CDR3aa: CASSLGPPTDSYEQYF

abundance: .
v_gene: TRBV6-6
CDR3aa: CASSYNRQSYGYTF

abundance: once
v_gene: TRBV2
CDR3aa: CASSSQGYNSPLHF

abundance: .
v_gene: TRBV30
CDR3aa: CAWGGQGNSPLHF

abundance: few
v_gene: TRBV27
CDR3aa: CASSRDGQRNTEAFF

abundance: .
v_gene: TRBV7-8
CDR3aa: CASSLVGETQYF

abundance: .
v_gene: TRBV11-3
CDR3aa: CASSLGSGAQADTQYF

abundance: .
v_gene: TRBV11-1
CDR3aa: CASTEGTGQTYEQYF

abundance: .
v_gene: TRBV10-2
CDR3aa: CASSGIYEQYF

abundance: .
v_gene: TRBV4-2
CDR3aa: CASSRRAGSDTGELFF

abundance: .
v_gene: TRBV5-1
CDR3aa: CASSRDREFTDTQYF

abundance: .
v_gene: TRBV2
CDR3aa: CASSEWPTSGRAPDTQYF

abundance: .
v_gene: TRBV9
CDR3aa: CASSEGGQNSPLHF

abundance: .
v_gene: TRBV5-6
CDR3aa: CASSLVGGSTNIQYF

abundance: .
v_gene: TRBV5-1
CDR3aa: CASSPGQERETQYF

abundance: .
v_gene: TRBV6-1
CDR3aa: CASSAVSNQPQHF

abundance: .
v_gene: TRBV10-3
CDR3aa: CAISDPDRAEKLFF

abundance: .
v_gene: TRBV30
CDR3aa: CAWTDGGGQPQHF

abundance: .
v_gene: TRBV5-1
CDR3aa: CASSLEVYGDEQYF

abundance: .
v_gene: TRBV25-1
CDR3aa: CASSESSGSAYEQYF

abundance: .
v_gene: TRBV1
CDR3aa: CTSSQERDTEPNEQFF

abundance: .
v_gene: TRBV7-2
CDR3aa: CASSLGGPPYEQYF

abundance: .
v_gene: TRBV5-1
CDR3aa: CASSGAGLRETQYF

abundance: .
v_gene: TRBV11-1
CDR3aa: CASSSSDIWTILGETQYF

abundance: .
v_gene: TRBV6-5
CDR3aa: CASSTHSGTYNEQFF

abundance: .
v_gene: TRBV7-2
CDR3aa: CASSLMGQGENYGYTF

abundance: .
v_gene: TRBV7-2
CDR3aa: CASTLGGDYGYTF

abundance: .
v_gene: TRBV9
CDR3aa: CASSVGGNSGNTIYF